This paragraph reports one TCR beta chain. Its target is unknown. These data originate in a study of OX40 agonist ivuxolimab in advanced cancers. The wider study: Ivuxolimab, which patients received intravenously every 2 weeks, was dosed at 0.01 to 10 mg/kg. The study, taken as a whole, reports: Among the lowest levels of clonal expansion were found in partial responders at 0.1-3.0 mg/kg.

Blood specimens came from baseline, cycle 4 day 1, and cycle 7 day 1. Clones were sequenced by immunoSEQ multiplex PCR, and TCRdb holds only the in-frame ones, with some missing. The table includes more than 80,000 clones, about nine tenths detected once. V dropped 5 bases and J dropped 2 bases, with 16 bases sitting between them. From germline, CDR1 is SGHTA and CDR2 FQGNSA. CDR3 length equals 16 residues. The material was CD4+ or CD8+ T cells sorted from blood, obtained in a trial of the OX40 agonist ivuxolimab. The clonotype comes from an adult with an advanced solid tumor such as melanoma, head and neck, liver or kidney cancer. This rearrangement joins TRBV7-2 to TRBJ1-5, with D possibly matching TRBD1 (5 bases). The CDR3 region has the DNA TGTGCCAGCAGCGGAGGCGGAGGGGCCGGCAATCAGCCCCAGCATTTT. This codes for CASSGGGGAGNQPQHF.